This T cell receptor beta chain came from a study of immune evolution from preneoplasia to lung adenocarcinoma. Germline CDR1 and CDR2: KGHSH and LQKENI. Trimming left V 2 bases short and J 4 bases short, with 11 bases between. The CDR3 runs to 15 residues. Resections took place in Japan or China from the mid-2010s to the late 2010s. Two lung cancer pathologists independently confirmed each histologic diagnosis. Using immunoSEQ multiplex PCR, the repertoire was profiled, and TCRdb retains in-frame clones only, with some absent. This sample yields around 4,100 clones, of which over 60% are seen a single time; just under 9.5% belongs to the top ten.

The source of this sequence is a person aged 55-85 years with lung adenocarcinoma. Input material: FFPE adjacent normal lung tissue. This rearrangement joins TRBV18 to TRBJ1-4; D is unclear. DNA of the CDR3: TGTGCCAGCTCACCAAGGAGGGCGGGTAATGAAAAACTGTTTTTT. Residues: CASSPRRAGNEKLFF.